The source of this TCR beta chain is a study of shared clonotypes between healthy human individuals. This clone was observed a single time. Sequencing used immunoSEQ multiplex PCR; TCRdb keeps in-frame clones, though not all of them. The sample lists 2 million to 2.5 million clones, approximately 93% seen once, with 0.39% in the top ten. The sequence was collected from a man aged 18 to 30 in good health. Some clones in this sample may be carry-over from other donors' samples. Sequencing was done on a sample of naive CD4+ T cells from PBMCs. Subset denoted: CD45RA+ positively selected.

The CDR3 DNA sequence: TGTGCCAGCAGCGCGGACGCCTACGAGCAGTACTTC. Amino acids: CASSADAYEQYF. The rearrangement joins TRBV5-4 to TRBJ2-7, with D unclear. Germline V gene lookup returns CDR1 SGHNT and CDR2 YYREEE (reference sequence). The CDR3 spans 12 residues. V was shortened by 4 bases and J by 2 bases, with 7 bases between the two germline ends.